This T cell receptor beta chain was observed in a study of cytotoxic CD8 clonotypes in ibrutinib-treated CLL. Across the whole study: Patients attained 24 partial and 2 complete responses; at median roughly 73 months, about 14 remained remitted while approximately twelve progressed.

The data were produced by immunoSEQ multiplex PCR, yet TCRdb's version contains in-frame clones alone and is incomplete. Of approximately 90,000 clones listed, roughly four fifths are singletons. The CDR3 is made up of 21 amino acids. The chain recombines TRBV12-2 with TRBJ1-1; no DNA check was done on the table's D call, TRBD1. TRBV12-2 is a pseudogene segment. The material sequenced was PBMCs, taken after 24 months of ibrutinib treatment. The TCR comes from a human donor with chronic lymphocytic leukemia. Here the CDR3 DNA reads TGTGCAAGTCGCTTAGCGTATCCGCTCGGGACAGGGTTCATTAGTGCCACTGAAGCTTTCTTT. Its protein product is CASRLAYPLGTGFISATEAFF.